This record covers a single T cell receptor beta chain. The TCRbeta library incorporated unique molecular identifiers. TCRdb itself ran the PCR reads through MiXCR, one entry per CDR3 protein. The table shows some 490,000 distinct CDR3 sequences, with under 15% occurring only once. The germline V gene encodes CDR1 GTSNPN and CDR2 SVGIG (reference sequence). The CDR3 contains 15 residues. V shed 0 bases, J shed 2 bases, and the junction held 4 bases outside the gene matches. This sample stems from a study of T-cell reconstitution after alpha-beta-depleted transplantation in children. The sequence derives from a human donor who donated a stem cell graft to a child with combined immunodeficiency. J is TRBJ2-1 and V is TRBV30, with 7 bases identical to TRBD1. Sequencing was performed on PBMCs from the stem cell graft donor, taken from the stem cell graft. The CDR3 DNA reads as TGTGCCTGGAGTGTAGGGACAGTACCCTACAATGAGCAGTTCTTC. Encoded protein: CAWSVGTVPYNEQFF.